This T cell receptor (beta chain) was identified in a study of regulatory T cells in long-lasting Graves disease (dated by TCRdb to the early 2020s). Study-wide context: Patients with newly diagnosed Graves' disease had been on antithyroid drugs for under 3 months. A total of about 33 samples underwent TCR sequencing, from about 13 patients with persistent Graves' disease and some 20 patients with newly diagnosed Graves' disease. The study took place in China and was registered as a clinical trial. Peripheral blood TCR sequencing and RNA sequencing compared persistent Graves' disease patients with newly diagnosed Graves' disease patients. Results the study describes overall, beyond this receptor: Compared with newly diagnosed patients, patients with persistent Graves' disease had lower TCR Shannon entropy and fewer highly expanded clones, which suggests clonal expansion. More public clonotypes were shared among persistent patients (approximately 3,000) than among newly diagnosed patients (966). Sequencing and analysis were restricted to the TCR beta chain. Peripheral blood alone was examined, since thyroid tissue, which constituted the primary lesion, could not be accessed. Persistent disease showed preferential use of TRBV28, TRBJ1-2 and TRBJ2-5, whereas newly diagnosed disease favored TRBV20-1 and TRBJ2-1. The authors noted that the small sample size was a limitation that may lower accuracy.

The cysteine opens and the phenylalanine closes a CDR3 of 14 amino acids. The sequence is cut down to CDR3 DNA, 42 bases in frame from base 1. V sheds 5 bases and J sheds 6 bases, leaving 14 bases between their ends. Based on the germline V gene (reference sequence), the CDR1 and CDR2 sequences are SEHNR and FQNEAQ. The sample's time point, from its label and the paper: newly diagnosed GD, antithyroid drugs for less than 3 months. For both TCR sequencing and RNA sequencing, RNA was extracted from PBMCs in TRIzol. The diagnosis of Graves' disease was made according to American Thyroid Association guidelines. Patients for the study were recruited at an endocrinology department in Xi'an, China. From each patient, approximately 10 milliliters of peripheral blood was collected into an EDTA anticoagulant tube. Ficoll Paque Plus density gradient separation was used to isolate PBMCs, and no additional T cell sorting was done. An Agilent 2100 Bioanalyzer and agarose gel were used to check RNA quality, and a NanoDrop 2000 was used to measure RNA concentration.

This clonotype was seen many times. Which antigen it targets is not known. Base quality data are lacking; no much larger clone is found one base away. Libraries came from multiplex PCR. TCRdb lists the instrument as Illumina HiSeq 4000. To build TCR beta libraries, CDR3 regions were amplified by Arm-PCR using iRepertoire HTBI primers. Gel purification was performed on PCR products prior to sequencing. The study's own analysis went as follows. A total of 62 TRBV and some 15 TRBJ segments were identified across samples and were used for gene usage analysis of CDR3 amino acid clonotypes. COPE and FqMerger were used to merge the filtered high-quality paired reads into contigs. BLAST was used to align contigs to the IMGT TRBV, TRBD and TRBJ reference genes, and CDR3 was defined following IMGT. Any clonotype with a frequency above 0.1% was counted as a highly expanded clone. Shannon entropy served as the measure of repertoire diversity, while the Gini coefficient captured V-J evenness. Public clonotypes were defined as clonotypes shared by more than one individual. TCRdb reprocessed the public reads (quality trimming at Q25 with fastp, clone calling with MiXCR) and kept in-frame beta chains. Every distinct CDR3 protein forms one entry, paired with its most common genes and DNA. What appears here as the V and J calls and clone size reflects TCRdb's work, not the paper's. The sample yields about 220,000 distinct CDR3 sequences; around 20% were counted once. The ten largest clonotypes hold about 10% of the sample.

These same data were also listed under a study on T cells in Graves' hyperthyroidism and ophthalmopathy. Drawing on the second study: Stable Graves' hyperthyroidism was defined as no progression to ophthalmopathy during 18 months of follow-up. Hyperthyroidism patients were aged 18 to 65 years and newly diagnosed, with disease duration of less than 2 months. The study excluded patients with uncontrolled infections, other autoimmune diseases, pregnancy or lactation. Diagnoses were based on clinical symptoms, serum thyroxine and TRAb, thyroid ultrasound and orbital computed tomography. A first-round RT-PCR of the TCR CDR3 used the HTBI primer set with the Qiagen OneStep RT-PCR kit. Most expanded thyroid clonotypes (frequency above 0.001) were also detected in blood, suggesting blood repertoires may reflect thyroid immune responses. A model built on a 13 V-J signature distinguished ophthalmopathy from stable hyperthyroidism, reaching 85% to 90% sensitivity and about 81% specificity in cross-validation and 80%/75% in testing. In validation, the model predicted progression to ophthalmopathy a median of about 6 months before onset, with around 70% sensitivity and nearly 75% specificity. A discovery cohort of about a hundred patients, roughly 40 with Graves' ophthalmopathy and approximately 55 with stable Graves' hyperthyroidism, was used to find distinguishing TCR V-J signatures. Prospective prediction of ophthalmopathy was tested in an independent validation cohort consisting of 18 to 20 hyperthyroidism patients and some 16 patients who later progressed to ophthalmopathy. The approximately 98 discovery patients were randomly divided into training and test sets at a 7:3 ratio. Thyroid tissue and blood T-cell repertoires from six Graves' hyperthyroidism patients were also compared in the study. After sampling, hyperthyroidism patients received methimazole starting at 30 mg daily, and ophthalmopathy patients received high-dose intravenous methylprednisolone. The libraries were constructed in a second round of multiplex PCR and then size-selected and purified. Paired-end sequencing of the libraries was performed with 100 bp reads on an Illumina HiSeq2000. Raw data were processed with SOAPnuke, discarding reads with adapters, uncalled bases, mean Phred below 15, or no exact constant-primer or identifier match. COPE v1.2.5 was used to merge high-quality paired reads, and clonotypes were defined as unique nucleotide sequences. MiTCR v1.1 was used to align clonotypes to the IMGT TRBV, TRBD and TRBJ reference segments. The analysis was restricted to V-J combinations with a frequency above 0.0001, which together covered roughly 99% of the repertoires. A TCS score was defined as the ratio between F50 (clonal expansion) and ExV (chaos), using BLOSUM62-based TCRdist between CDR3 peptides within each V-J. Welch's t-statistics and random forest reduced fewer than 600 V-J features to 13, which were used in a naive Bayes classifier (R e1071). Sample size was not statistically predetermined, and investigators were not blinded to group allocation. According to the paper, TCR Vbeta CDR3 sequencing was carried out on approximately 140 peripheral blood samples, which came from 40 to 45 ophthalmopathy, 75 or so hyperthyroidism and some 17 progressor patients.

Recombination linked TRBV7-9 to TRBJ2-1, and perhaps TRBD2 as D gene, on 5 matching bases. Source: peripheral blood mononuclear cells (PBMCs), taken at new diagnosis, from a patient treated with antithyroid drugs. The clonotype was recovered from a woman younger than 45 with Graves disease. Donor details come from another sample of the same person, matched by shared clones. CDR3 protein: CASSLVGGPNEQFF. DNA sequence: TGTGCCAGCAGCCTAGTCGGCGGGCCCAATGAGCAGTTCTTC.